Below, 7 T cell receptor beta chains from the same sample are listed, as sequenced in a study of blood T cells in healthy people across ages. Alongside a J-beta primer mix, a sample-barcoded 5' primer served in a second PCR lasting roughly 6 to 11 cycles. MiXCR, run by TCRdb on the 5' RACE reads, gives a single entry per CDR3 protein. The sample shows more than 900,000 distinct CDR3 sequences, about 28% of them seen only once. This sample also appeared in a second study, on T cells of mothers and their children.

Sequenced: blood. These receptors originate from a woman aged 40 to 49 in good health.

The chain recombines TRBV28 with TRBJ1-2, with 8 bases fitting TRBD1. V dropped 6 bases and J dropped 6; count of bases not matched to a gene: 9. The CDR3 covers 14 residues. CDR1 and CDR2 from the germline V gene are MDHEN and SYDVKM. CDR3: CASRSQGEYHGYTF. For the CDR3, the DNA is TGTGCCAGCAGGTCACAGGGGGAATATCATGGCTACACCTTC.

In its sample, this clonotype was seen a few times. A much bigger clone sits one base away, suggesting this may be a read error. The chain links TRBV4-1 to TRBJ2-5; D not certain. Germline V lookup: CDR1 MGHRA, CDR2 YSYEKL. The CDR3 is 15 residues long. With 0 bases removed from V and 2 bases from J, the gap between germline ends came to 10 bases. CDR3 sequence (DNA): TGCGCCAGCAGCCAAGAGTTGACGATTCAAGAGACCCAGTACTTC. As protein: CASSQELTIQETQYF.

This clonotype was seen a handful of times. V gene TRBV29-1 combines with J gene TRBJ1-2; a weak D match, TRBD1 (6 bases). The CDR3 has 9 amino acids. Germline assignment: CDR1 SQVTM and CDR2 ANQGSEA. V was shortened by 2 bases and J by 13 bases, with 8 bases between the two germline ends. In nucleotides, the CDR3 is TGCAGCGTTGAACAGGGGAGCACCTTC. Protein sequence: CSVEQGSTF.

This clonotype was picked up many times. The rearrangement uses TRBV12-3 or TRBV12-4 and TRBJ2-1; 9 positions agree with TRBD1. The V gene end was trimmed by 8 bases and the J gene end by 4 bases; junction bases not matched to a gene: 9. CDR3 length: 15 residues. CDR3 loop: CASGTSTGGYNEQFF. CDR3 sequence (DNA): TGTGCCAGCGGGACCTCGACAGGGGGGTACAATGAGCAGTTCTTC.

CDR3 region: CASSMLVNEQFF. CDR3 in DNA: TGTGCCAGCAGCATGTTAGTCAATGAGCAGTTCTTC. This rearrangement joins TRBV7-6 to TRBJ2-1; D is undetermined. The CDR3 covers 12 residues. Germline values: CDR1 SGHVS, CDR2 FNYEAQ. V was pared by 5 bases and J by 6 bases, with 8 bases between.

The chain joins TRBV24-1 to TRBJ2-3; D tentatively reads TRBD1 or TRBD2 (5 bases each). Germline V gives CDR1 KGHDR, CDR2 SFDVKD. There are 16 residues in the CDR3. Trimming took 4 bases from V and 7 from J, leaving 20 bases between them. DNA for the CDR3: TGTGCCACCAGTGACCCTAGCAGGGACCCGGTAAATACGCAGTATTTT. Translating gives CATSDPSRDPVNTQYF.

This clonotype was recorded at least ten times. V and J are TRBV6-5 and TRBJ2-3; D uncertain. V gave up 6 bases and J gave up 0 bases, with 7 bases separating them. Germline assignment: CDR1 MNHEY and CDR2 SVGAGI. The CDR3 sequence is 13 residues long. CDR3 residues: CASRSLSTDTQYF. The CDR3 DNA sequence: TGTGCCAGCAGATCGCTTAGCACAGATACGCAGTATTTT.